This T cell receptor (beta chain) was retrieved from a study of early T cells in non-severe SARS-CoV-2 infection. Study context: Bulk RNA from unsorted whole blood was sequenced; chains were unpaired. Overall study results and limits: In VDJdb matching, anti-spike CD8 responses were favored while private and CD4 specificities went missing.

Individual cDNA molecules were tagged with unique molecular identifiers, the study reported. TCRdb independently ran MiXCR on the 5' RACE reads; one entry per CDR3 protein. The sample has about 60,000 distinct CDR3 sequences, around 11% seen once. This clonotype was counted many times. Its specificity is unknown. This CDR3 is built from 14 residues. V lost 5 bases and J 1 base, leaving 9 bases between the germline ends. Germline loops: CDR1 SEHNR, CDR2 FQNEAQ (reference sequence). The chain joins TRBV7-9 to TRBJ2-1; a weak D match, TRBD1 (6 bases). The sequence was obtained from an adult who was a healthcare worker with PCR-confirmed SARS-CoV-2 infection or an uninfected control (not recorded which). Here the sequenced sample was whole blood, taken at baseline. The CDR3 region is CASSGGPSYNEQFF. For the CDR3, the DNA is TGTGCCAGCAGCGGGGGCCCTTCCTACAATGAGCAGTTCTTC.